This T cell receptor (beta chain) appears in the sequencing data of a study of OX40 agonist ivuxolimab in advanced cancers. Whole-study context: Patients were treated with ivuxolimab, an agonistic anti-OX40 (CD134) antibody. Study-wide results and limits: Among patients with partial responses at 0.1-3.0 mg/kg, clonal expansion was among the lowest. CD8+ T cells were the subset that, on average, had more expanded clones than CD4+.

Blood draws occurred at baseline, cycle 4 day 1, and cycle 7 day 1. The method was immunoSEQ multiplex PCR; TCRdb's version includes in-frame clones alone and lacks a portion of them. The sample contains approximately 99,000 clones, approximately 87% of which appear only once. As regards this clone: What it recognizes is unknown.

The sequenced sample was CD4+ or CD8+ T cells sorted from blood, obtained in a trial of the OX40 agonist ivuxolimab. The clonotype originates from an adult with an advanced solid tumor such as melanoma, head and neck, liver or kidney cancer.

CDR3: CASSLDPGTLETQYF. The DNA for the CDR3 is TGCGCCAGCAGCTTGGACCCGGGGACTCTGGAGACCCAGTACTTC. J is TRBJ2-5 and V is TRBV5-1; tentative D call: TRBD2 (6 bases). The germline CDR1 and CDR2 sequences are SGHRS and YFSETQ. This CDR3 has 15 amino acids. Trimming removed 0 bases from V and 5 bases from J, with 14 bases in between.